This TCR beta chain was obtained from a study of radiation and T cells in renal cell carcinoma. Study-level results: No pretreatment tumor biopsies were available for baseline clonotypes. In blood, top tumor clones expanded by 2 weeks, shrinking by 4.

Germline V gene data show CDR1 as GTSNPN and CDR2 as SVGIG (reference sequence). This CDR3 contains 14 residues. Trimming shortened V by 5 bases and J by 3 bases, and 14 bases separated the two germline ends. Documented time point: blood 4 weeks post-SBRT, at nephrectomy. Documented treatment: 15 Gy SBRT to primary tumor, nephrectomy 4 weeks later. Nephrectomy followed 15 Gy stereotactic body radiation by 4 weeks. The tumor was a clear cell renal cell carcinoma. Profiled with immunoSEQ multiplex PCR; TCRdb holds only in-frame clones, not every one. The sample holds 140,000 to 150,000 clones, about 86% seen once. Notes on this clone: Its antigen remains unidentified.

The sequences come from blood, collected from a patient whose treatment included radiotherapy and nephrectomy. The receptor comes from a woman in her 50s with renal cell carcinoma. This chain joins TRBV30 and TRBJ1-5; D possibly corresponds to TRBD1 (5 bases). CDR3 nucleotide sequence: TGTGCCTGGGGGGAAGACAGTCACAATCAGCCCCAGCATTTT. This sequence encodes CAWGEDSHNQPQHF.